The sequence of this T cell receptor (beta chain) was determined in a study of cytomegalovirus exposure and HLA in healthy donors. Worth noting for this clone: Its antigen is unidentified.

The study ran its PCR with 60 Vbeta and 13 Jbeta primers. Assay used: immunoSEQ multiplex PCR; TCRdb lists only in-frame clones, some missing. This table holds around 79,000 clones, around 70% found once. Whole-study findings and limits: Later analysis found that TCR beta chains associated with HLA were more clonally expanded than other, equally common chains. The study found most TCR sequences rare, yet found some public TCRs in many donors.

The CDR3 sequence is 13 residues long. V lost 3 bases, J lost 7 bases, and 4 bases stayed unmatched. Germline V gene lookup returns CDR1 ENHRY and CDR2 SYGVKD. The sample was PBMCs. The clonotype comes from a woman in her 40s in good health and CMV-seropositive. This sequence joins TRBV10-3 and TRBJ2-7; TRBD1 aligns across 9 bases. Written as DNA, the CDR3 is TGTGCCATCAGTGACGGACAGGGGTATGAGCAGTACTTC. Translation gives CAISDGQGYEQYF.